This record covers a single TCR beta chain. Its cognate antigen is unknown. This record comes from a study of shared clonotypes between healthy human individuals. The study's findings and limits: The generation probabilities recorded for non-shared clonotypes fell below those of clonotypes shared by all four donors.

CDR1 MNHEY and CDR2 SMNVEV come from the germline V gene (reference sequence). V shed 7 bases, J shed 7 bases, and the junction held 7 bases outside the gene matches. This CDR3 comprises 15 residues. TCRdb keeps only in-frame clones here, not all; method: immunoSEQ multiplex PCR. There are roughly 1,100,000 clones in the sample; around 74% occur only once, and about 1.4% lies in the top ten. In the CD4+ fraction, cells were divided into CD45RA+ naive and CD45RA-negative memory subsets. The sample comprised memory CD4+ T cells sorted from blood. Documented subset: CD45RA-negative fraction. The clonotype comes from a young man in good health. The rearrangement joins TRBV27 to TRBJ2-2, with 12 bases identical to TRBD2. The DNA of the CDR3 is TGTGCCAGCATGAAAGGACTAGCGGGAAACGGGGAGCTGTTTTTT. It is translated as CASMKGLAGNGELFF.